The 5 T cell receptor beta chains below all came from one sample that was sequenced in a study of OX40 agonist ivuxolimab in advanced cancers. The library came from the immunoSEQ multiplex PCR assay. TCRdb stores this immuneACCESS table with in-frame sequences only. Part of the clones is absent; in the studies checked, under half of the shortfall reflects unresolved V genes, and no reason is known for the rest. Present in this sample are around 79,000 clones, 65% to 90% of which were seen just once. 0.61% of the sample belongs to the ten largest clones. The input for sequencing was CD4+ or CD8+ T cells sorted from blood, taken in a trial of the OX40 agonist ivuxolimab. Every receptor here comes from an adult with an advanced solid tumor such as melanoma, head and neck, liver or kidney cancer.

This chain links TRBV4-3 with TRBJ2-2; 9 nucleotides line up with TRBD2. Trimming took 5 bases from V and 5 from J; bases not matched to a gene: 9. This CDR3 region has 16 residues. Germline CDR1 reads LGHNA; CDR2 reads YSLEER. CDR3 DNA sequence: TGCGCCAGCAGCATGTTCGCGGGACTAGCAACCGGGGAGCTGTTTTTT. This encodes CASSMFAGLATGELFF.

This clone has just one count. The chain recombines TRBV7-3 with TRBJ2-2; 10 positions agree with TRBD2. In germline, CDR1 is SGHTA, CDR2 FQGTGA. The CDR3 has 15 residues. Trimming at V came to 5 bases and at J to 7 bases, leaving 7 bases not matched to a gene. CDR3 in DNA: TGTGCCAGCAGCCGTAGCGGGGGGCGCGTCGGGGAGCTGTTTTTT. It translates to CASSRSGGRVGELFF.

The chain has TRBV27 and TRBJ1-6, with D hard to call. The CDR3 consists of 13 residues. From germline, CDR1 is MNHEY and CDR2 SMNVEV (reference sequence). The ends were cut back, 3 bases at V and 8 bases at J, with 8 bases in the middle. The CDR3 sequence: CASSFRSHSPLHF. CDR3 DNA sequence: TGTGCCAGCAGTTTTCGTAGTCATTCACCCCTCCACTTT.

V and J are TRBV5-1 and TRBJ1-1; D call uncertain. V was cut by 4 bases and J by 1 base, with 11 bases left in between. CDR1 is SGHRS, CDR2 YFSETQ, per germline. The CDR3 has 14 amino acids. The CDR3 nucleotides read TGCGCCAGCAGCCCGGCGCATAGGAACACTGAAGCTTTCTTT. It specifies CASSPAHRNTEAFF.

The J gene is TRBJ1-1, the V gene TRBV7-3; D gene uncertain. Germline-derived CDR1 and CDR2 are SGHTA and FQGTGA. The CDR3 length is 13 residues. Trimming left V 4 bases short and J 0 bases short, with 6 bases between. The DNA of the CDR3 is TGTGCCAGCAGCTCATCATTGAACACTGAAGCTTTCTTT. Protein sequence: CASSSSLNTEAFF. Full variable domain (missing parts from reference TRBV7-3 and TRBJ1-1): GAGVSQTPSNKVTEKGKYVELRCDPISGHTALYWYRQSLGQGPEFLIYFQGTGAADDSGLPNDRFFAVRPEGSVSTLKIQRTERGDSAVYLCASSSSLNTEAFFGQGTRLTVV.